These 17 T cell receptor beta chains share one sample of origin, sequenced in a study of blood T cell repertoires in COVID-19. Assay used: immunoSEQ multiplex PCR; TCRdb lists only in-frame clones, some missing. The table lists over 150,000 clones, 84% of them singletons, with less than 3% in the top ten. The sequenced sample consisted of peripheral blood. The receptors derive from a woman aged 80 or over with COVID-19, enrolled during active disease.

The chain joins TRBV5-4 to TRBJ1-2; tentative D call: TRBD1 (6 bases). This CDR3 comprises 16 residues. Germline-derived CDR1 and CDR2 are SGHNT and YYREEE (reference sequence). Deletions cut 1 base from V and 1 base from J, with 14 bases between. CDR3 residues: CASSLPGTRSNYGYTF. In DNA, the CDR3 is TGTGCCAGCAGCTTGCCCGGGACACGAAGTAACTATGGCTACACCTTC.

The genes are TRBV5-3 and TRBJ1-5, with TRBD1 matching over 8 bases. TRBV5-3 is an ORF for which the function is uncertain. Trimming at V came to 1 base and at J to 6 bases, leaving 3 bases not matched to a gene. The CDR3 runs 14 residues. The CDR3 nucleotides read TGTGCCAGAAGCTTGACCGGGACAGGTCAGCCCCAGCATTTT. Its translation is CARSLTGTGQPQHF.

Concerning this clone: One junction end disagrees with the germline gene, perhaps due to a read error. This chain links TRBV18 with TRBJ1-4; 7 nucleotides match TRBD1. Germline V gene sequence: CDR1 KGHSH, CDR2 LQKENI. The length of the CDR3 is 14 residues. The CDR3 region is CASSPQGLDEKLFF. CDR3 nucleotide sequence: TGTGCCAGCTCTCCACAGGGGCTCGATGAAAAACTGTTTTTT. The whole variable domain, remainder taken from reference TRBV18 and TRBJ1-4, is NAGVMQNPRHLVRRRGQEARLRCSPMKGHSHVYWYRQLPEEGLKFMVYLQKENIIDESGMPKERFSAEFPKEGPSILRIQQVVRGDSAAYFCASSPQGLDEKLFFGSGTQLSVL.

The rearrangement uses TRBV13 and TRBJ1-5, with TRBD1 as a possible D gene (6 bases). Germline CDR1 reads PRHDT; CDR2 reads FYEKMQ (reference sequence). V was shortened by 0 bases and J by 11 bases, with 17 bases between the two germline ends. The CDR3 covers 15 residues. This CDR3 is CASSLGIRGVLAQHF. The CDR3 DNA reads as TGTGCCAGCAGCTTAGGAATCAGGGGAGTATTGGCCCAGCATTTT.

This chain joins TRBV4-1 and TRBJ2-3, with 10 bases lining up with TRBD2. The V and J ends lost 0 bases and 3 bases, in that order; junction bases with no gene match: 3. Germline CDR1 MGHRA, CDR2 YSYEKL. This CDR3 region has 16 residues. The CDR3 coding sequence is TGCGCCAGCAGCCAAGAAGGTAGCGGGAGGACAGATACGCAGTATTTT. Amino acid sequence: CASSQEGSGRTDTQYF.

This clone was counted once. V usage is TRBV21-1 and J usage is TRBJ2-7; TRBD2, the table's D call, lacks a check against the DNA. TRBV21-1 is labeled a pseudogene. The CDR3 covers 17 residues. CDR3 loop: CASSKGCGGSGSYEQYF. CDR3 DNA: TGTGCCAGCAGCAAAGGGTGTGGAGGGAGTGGTAGTTACGAGCAGTACTTC.

The rearrangement joins TRBV2 to TRBJ1-5; 9 nucleotides align to TRBD1. The CDR3 length is 14 residues. V was pared by 6 bases and J by 3 bases, with 3 bases of the junction left unmatched. CDR1 and CDR2 from the germline V gene are SNHLY and FYNNEI. Written as DNA, the CDR3 is TGTGCCAGCAGGGGGACAGGGATCAATCAGCCCCAGCATTTT. Protein: CASRGTGINQPQHF.

The chain employs TRBV11-1 and TRBJ2-7, with TRBD2 as a possible D gene (5 bases). Germline CDR1 reads SGHAT; CDR2 reads FQDESV (reference sequence). The CDR3 totals 13 residues. The V and J ends lost 1 base and 4 bases respectively, with 8 bases between them. The CDR3 DNA is TGTGCCAGCAGCTTAGATCGGACTTACGAGCAGTACTTC. This encodes CASSLDRTYEQYF. Looking up the rest from reference TRBV11-1 and TRBJ2-7 gives the full variable domain: EAEVAQSPRYKITEKSQAVAFWCDPISGHATLYWYRQILGQGPELLVQFQDESVVDDSQLPKDRFSAERLKGVDSTLKIQPAELGDSAMYLCASSLDRTYEQYFGPGTRLTVT.

V gene TRBV6-6 combines with J gene TRBJ2-7; 10 bases fit TRBD1. Germline loops: CDR1 MNHNY, CDR2 SVGAGI (reference sequence). The CDR3 is 15 residues long. V shed 2 bases, J shed 6 bases, and the junction held 7 bases outside the gene matches. CDR3 coding DNA: TGTGCCAGCAGTTACCCGGGGGACAGGGGCGGCGAGCAGTACTTC. This encodes CASSYPGDRGGEQYF.

This chain links TRBV7-2 with TRBJ2-2; TRBD2 matches at 7 bases. From germline, CDR1 is SGHTA and CDR2 FQGNSA. Trimming removed 5 bases from V and 7 bases from J; junction bases left unmatched: 7. The CDR3 runs to 14 residues. CDR3 sequence (DNA): TGTGCCAGCAGCCTTAGCGGGTATGACGGGGAGCTGTTTTTT. It translates to CASSLSGYDGELFF.

This clone came up a few times. The CDR3 protein is CASSARGQVYGYTF. Written as DNA, the CDR3 is TGTGCCAGCAGCGCCAGGGGGCAGGTCTATGGCTACACCTTC. This chain uses TRBV7-2 with TRBJ1-2; 8 positions match TRBD1. There are 14 residues in the CDR3. From germline, CDR1 is SGHTA and CDR2 FQGNSA. V lost 5 bases, J lost 4 bases, and 6 bases stayed unmatched.

The chain combines TRBV11-2 with TRBJ2-7; tentatively, D is TRBD2 (6 bases). Germline-derived CDR1 and CDR2 are SGHAT and FQNNGV. The CDR3 runs 14 residues. The ends were cut back, 2 bases at V and 0 bases at J, with 8 bases in the middle. This chain's CDR3 is CASSLSSGSYEQYF. The CDR3 DNA sequence: TGTGCCAGCAGCTTAAGTAGCGGCTCCTACGAGCAGTACTTC. The full variable domain, completed using reference TRBV11-2 and TRBJ2-7, is EAGVAQSPRYKIIEKRQSVAFWCNPISGHATLYWYQQILGQGPKLLIQFQNNGVVDDSQLPKDRFSAERLKGVDSTLKIQPAKLEDSAVYLCASSLSSGSYEQYFGPGTRLTVT.

The CDR3 nucleotides read TGTGCCTGGAGTGGGGCGAAGCAGTACTTC. This codes for CAWSGAKQYF. The chain has TRBV30 and TRBJ2-7, with no clear D. The CDR3 has 10 amino acids. The germline gives CDR1 GTSNPN, CDR2 SVGIG (reference sequence). Trimming cost V 1 base and J 8 bases, with 6 bases left between them.

This clone was seen once. The chain links TRBV19 to TRBJ2-5; weak D call: TRBD2 (6 bases). This CDR3 has 13 amino acids. CDR1 and CDR2 (germline): LNHDA, SQIVND (reference sequence). V gave up 5 bases and J gave up 4 bases, with 11 bases separating them. This chain's CDR3 is CASSGGLGETQYF. The CDR3 nucleotides are TGTGCCAGTAGTGGGGGACTGGGAGAGACCCAGTACTTC.

This clone was detected only a few times. This sequence joins TRBV28 and TRBJ2-2, with 9 bases matching TRBD1. Germline values: CDR1 MDHEN, CDR2 SYDVKM. The CDR3 extends over 15 amino acids. V shed 2 bases and J 5 bases; nucleotides not matched to a gene: 3. The CDR3 coding sequence is TGTGCCAGCAGTTTACAGACAGGGGGGACCGGGGAGCTGTTTTTT. Protein: CASSLQTGGTGELFF.

This chain joins TRBV27 and TRBJ2-4; no clear D gene. Germline CDR1 and CDR2: MNHEY and SMNVEV (reference sequence). The V end lost 4 bases, the J end lost 1 base, and 5 bases lay between the germline ends. The CDR3 extends over 13 amino acids. CDR3 nucleotide sequence: TGTGCCAGCAGTTCCATGGCCAAAAACATTCAGTACTTC. This codes for CASSSMAKNIQYF.

The rearrangement links TRBV19 to TRBJ2-7; a possible D gene is TRBD1 (6 bases). CDR1 and CDR2 (germline): LNHDA, SQIVND (reference sequence). The CDR3 contains 14 residues. Trimming stripped 3 bases from V and 6 bases from J, with 15 bases between. CDR3 bases: TGTGCCAGTAGTATGGTACCCAGGGGTGGCGAGCAGTACTTC. Its translation: CASSMVPRGGEQYF. The full variable domain, in which reference TRBV19 and TRBJ2-7 provide the parts outside the CDR3, is DGGITQSPKYLFRKEGQNVTLSCEQNLNHDAMYWYRQDPGQGLRLIYYSQIVNDFQKGDIAEGYSVSREKKESFPLTVTSAQKNPTAFYLCASSMVPRGGEQYFGPGTRLTVT.